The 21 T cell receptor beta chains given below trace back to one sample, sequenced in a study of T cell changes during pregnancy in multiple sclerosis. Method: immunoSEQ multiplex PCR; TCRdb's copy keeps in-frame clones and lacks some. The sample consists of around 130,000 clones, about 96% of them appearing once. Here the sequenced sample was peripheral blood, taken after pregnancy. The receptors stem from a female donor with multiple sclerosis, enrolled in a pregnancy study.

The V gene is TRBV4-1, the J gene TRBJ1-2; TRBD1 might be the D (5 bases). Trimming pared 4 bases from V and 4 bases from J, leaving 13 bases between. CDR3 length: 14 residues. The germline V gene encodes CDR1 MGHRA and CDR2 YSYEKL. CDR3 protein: CASSPTGNPYGYTF. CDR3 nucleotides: TGCGCCAGCAGCCCTACAGGAAACCCCTATGGCTACACCTTC.

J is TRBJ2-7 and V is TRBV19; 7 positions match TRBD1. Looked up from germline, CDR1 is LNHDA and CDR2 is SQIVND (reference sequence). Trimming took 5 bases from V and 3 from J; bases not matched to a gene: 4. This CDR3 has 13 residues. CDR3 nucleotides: TGTGCCAGTAGTCCCGGACAGGTCTACGAGCAGTACTTC. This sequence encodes CASSPGQVYEQYF.

The CDR3 DNA follows: TGCGCCAGGAGGGCTAGCGGGAGGGCCCTCGTGTACGAGCAGTACTTC. Translation gives CARRASGRALVYEQYF. The J gene is TRBJ2-7, the V gene TRBV23-1; 12 bases fit TRBD2. TRBV23-1 is marked as an open reading frame, function uncertain. The CDR3 extends over 16 amino acids. Germline trimming cut 9 bases from V and 4 bases from J; bases unmatched to any gene: 13.

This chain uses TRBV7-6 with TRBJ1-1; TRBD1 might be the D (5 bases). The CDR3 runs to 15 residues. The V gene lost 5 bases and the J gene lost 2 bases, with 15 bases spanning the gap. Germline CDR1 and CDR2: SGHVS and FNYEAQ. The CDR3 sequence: CASSLSQGFNTEAFF. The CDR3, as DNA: TGTGCCAGCAGCCTAAGTCAGGGATTTAACACTGAAGCTTTCTTT. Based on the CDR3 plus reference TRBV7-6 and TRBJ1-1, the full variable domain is GAGVSQSPRYKVTKRGQDVALRCDPISGHVSLYWYRQALGQGPEFLTYFNYEAQQDKSGLPNDRFSAERPEGSISTLTIQRTEQRDSAMYRCASSLSQGFNTEAFFGQGTRLTVV.

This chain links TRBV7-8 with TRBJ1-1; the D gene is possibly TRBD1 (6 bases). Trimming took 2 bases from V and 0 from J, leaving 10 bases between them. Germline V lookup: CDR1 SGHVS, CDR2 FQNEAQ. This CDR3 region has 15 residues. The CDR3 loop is CASSLTGRVNTEAFF. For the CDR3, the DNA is TGTGCCAGCAGCTTAACAGGGCGGGTGAACACTGAAGCTTTCTTT. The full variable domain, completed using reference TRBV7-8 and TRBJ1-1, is GAGVSQSPRYKVAKRGQDVALRCDPISGHVSLFWYQQALGQGPEFLTYFQNEAQLDKSGLPSDRFFAERPEGSVSTLKIQRTQQEDSAVYLCASSLTGRVNTEAFFGQGTRLTVV.

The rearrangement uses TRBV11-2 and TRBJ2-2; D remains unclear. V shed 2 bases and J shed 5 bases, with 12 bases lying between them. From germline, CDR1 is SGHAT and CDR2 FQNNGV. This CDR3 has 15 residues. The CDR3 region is CASSLRRGETGELFF. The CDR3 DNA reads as TGTGCCAGCAGCTTACGGAGAGGAGAAACCGGGGAGCTGTTTTTT.

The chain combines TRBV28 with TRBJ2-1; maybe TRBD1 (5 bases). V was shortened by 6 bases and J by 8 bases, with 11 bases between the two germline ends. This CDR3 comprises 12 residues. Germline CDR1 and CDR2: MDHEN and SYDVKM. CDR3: CASSPGWYEQFF. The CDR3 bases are TGTGCCAGCAGCCCAGGGTGGTATGAGCAGTTCTTC.

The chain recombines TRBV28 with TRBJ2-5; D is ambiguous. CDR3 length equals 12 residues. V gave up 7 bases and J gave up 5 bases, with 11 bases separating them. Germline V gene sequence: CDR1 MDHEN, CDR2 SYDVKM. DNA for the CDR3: TGTGCCAGCATGAGCCCCAGGGAGACCCAGTACTTC. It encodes CASMSPRETQYF.

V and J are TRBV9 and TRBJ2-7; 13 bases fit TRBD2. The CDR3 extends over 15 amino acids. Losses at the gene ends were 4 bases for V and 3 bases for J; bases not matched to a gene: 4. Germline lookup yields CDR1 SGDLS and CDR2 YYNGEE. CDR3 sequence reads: CASSPRTSGSYEQYF. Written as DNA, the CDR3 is TGTGCCAGCAGCCCTCGGACTAGCGGGAGCTACGAGCAGTACTTC.

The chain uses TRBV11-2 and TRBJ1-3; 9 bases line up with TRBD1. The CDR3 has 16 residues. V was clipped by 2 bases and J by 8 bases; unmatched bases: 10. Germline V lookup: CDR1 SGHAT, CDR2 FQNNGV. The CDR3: CASSLYPGTGRHTIYF. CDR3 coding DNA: TGTGCCAGCAGCTTATACCCGGGGACAGGGAGGCACACCATATATTTT.

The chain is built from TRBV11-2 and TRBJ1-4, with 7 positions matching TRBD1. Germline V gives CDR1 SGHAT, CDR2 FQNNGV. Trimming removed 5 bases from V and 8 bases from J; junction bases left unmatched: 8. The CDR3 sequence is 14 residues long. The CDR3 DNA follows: TGTGCCAGCAGCCGTGACAGGGTCGGCGAAAAACTGTTTTTT. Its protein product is CASSRDRVGEKLFF.

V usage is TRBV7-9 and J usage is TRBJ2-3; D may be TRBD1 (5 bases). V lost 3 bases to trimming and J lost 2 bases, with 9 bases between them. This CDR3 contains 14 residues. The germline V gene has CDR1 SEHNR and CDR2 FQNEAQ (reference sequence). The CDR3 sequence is CASSLPRDTDTQYF. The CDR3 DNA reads TGTGCCAGCAGCTTGCCCAGGGACACAGATACGCAGTATTTT.

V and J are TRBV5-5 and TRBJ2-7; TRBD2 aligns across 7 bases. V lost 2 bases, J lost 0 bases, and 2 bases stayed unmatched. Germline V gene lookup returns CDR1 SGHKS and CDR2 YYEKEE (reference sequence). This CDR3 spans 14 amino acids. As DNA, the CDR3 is TGTGCCAGCAGCTTAGCGGGAAGCTCCTACGAGCAGTACTTC. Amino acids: CASSLAGSSYEQYF.

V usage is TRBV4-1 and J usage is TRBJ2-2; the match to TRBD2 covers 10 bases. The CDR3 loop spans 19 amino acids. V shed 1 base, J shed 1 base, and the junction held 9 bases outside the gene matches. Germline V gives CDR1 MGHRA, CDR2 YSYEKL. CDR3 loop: CASSQAPSGRFRNTGELFF. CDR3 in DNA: TGCGCCAGCAGCCAAGCACCTAGCGGGAGATTCCGGAACACCGGGGAGCTGTTTTTT.

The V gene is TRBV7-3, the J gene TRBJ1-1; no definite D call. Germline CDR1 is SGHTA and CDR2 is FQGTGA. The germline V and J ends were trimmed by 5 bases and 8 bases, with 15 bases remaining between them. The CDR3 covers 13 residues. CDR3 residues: CASSPWRALEAFF. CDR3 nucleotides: TGTGCCAGCAGCCCGTGGCGGGCCCTCGAAGCTTTCTTT.

This CDR3 is CASSLIRNYGYTF. CDR3 in DNA: TGTGCCAGCAGTTTGATCCGGAACTATGGCTACACCTTC. V and J are TRBV28 and TRBJ1-2; D is unresolved. CDR1 and CDR2 (germline): MDHEN, SYDVKM. Trimming removed 3 bases from V and 2 bases from J, with 7 bases in between. The CDR3 is made up of 13 amino acids.

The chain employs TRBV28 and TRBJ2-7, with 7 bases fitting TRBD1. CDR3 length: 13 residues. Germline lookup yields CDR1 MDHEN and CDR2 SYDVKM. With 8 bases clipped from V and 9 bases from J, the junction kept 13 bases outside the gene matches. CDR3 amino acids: CASVQDRLRGQYF. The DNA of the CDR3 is TGTGCCAGCGTACAGGACAGGCTACGCGGGCAGTACTTC.

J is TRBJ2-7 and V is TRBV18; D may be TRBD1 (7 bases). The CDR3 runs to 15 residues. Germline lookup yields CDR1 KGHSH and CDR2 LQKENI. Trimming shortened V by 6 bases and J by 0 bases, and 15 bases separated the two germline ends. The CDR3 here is CASSGQAGSSYEQYF. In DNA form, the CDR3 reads TGTGCCAGCTCCGGACAGGCGGGAAGCTCCTACGAGCAGTACTTC.

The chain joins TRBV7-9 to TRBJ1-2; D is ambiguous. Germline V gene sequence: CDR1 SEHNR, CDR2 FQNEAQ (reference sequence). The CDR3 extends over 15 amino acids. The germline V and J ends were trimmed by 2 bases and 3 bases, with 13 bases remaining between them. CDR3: CASSLKREIDYGYTF. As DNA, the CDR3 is TGTGCCAGCAGCTTAAAAAGGGAGATAGACTATGGCTACACCTTC.

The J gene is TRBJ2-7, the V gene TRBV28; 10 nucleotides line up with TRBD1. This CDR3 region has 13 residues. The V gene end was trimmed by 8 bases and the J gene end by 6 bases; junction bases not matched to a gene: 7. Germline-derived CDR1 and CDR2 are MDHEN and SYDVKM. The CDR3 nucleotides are TGTGCCAGCCGGGGACAGGGGCCGATCGAGCAGTACTTC. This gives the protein CASRGQGPIEQYF.

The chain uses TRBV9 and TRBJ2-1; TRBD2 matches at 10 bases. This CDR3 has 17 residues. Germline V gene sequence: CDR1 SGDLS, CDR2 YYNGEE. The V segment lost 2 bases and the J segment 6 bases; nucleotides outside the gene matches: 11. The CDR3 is CASSVGPLAGVGNEQFF. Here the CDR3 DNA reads TGTGCCAGCAGCGTCGGCCCCCTAGCGGGAGTCGGCAATGAGCAGTTCTTC. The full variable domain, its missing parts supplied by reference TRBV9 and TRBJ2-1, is DSGVTQTPKHLITATGQRVTLRCSPRSGDLSVYWYQQSLDQGLQFLIQYYNGEERAKGNILERFSAQQFPDLHSELNLSSLELGDSALYFCASSVGPLAGVGNEQFFGPGTRLTVL.